The rows below give T cell receptor beta chains drawn from one sample of a study of CD4 T cells in relation to SARS-CoV-2 and coronaviruses. No antigen is known for these receptors. Generated by immunoSEQ multiplex PCR, the TCRdb table keeps only in-frame clones and is missing some. The sample has some 29,000 clones, nearly 80% seen once; the top ten hold 20%. The sample was CD4+ T cells from PBMCs, cultured in vitro. These receptors were collected from a human donor in good health. CDR3s include the opening cysteine and the closing phenylalanine or tryptophan. A D gene is named only where the DNA matches it firmly. A row's size may be missing; if present it is once, few, many or a size class.

D | J | V | size | DNA | CDR3
NA | TRBJ1-6 | TRBV6-5 | once | TGTGCCAGCAGCAATGTGGGGGTGTCACCCCTCCACTTT | CASSNVGVSPLHF
TRBD2 | TRBJ2-1 | TRBV7-2 | NA | TGTGCCAGCAGCCCTAGCGGGGGGGCGAATGACAATGAGCAGTTCTTC | CASSPSGGANDNEQFF
NA | TRBJ2-3 | TRBV10-3 | NA | TGTGCCATCAGTGAGTTAGATTGGGATACGCAGTATTTT | CAISELDWDTQYF
TRBD2 | TRBJ2-1 | TRBV3-1/TRBV3-2 | NA | TGTGCCAGCAGCCAATATGGGACTAGTACCTACAATGAGCAGTTCTTC | CASSQYGTSTYNEQFF
TRBD2 | TRBJ2-1 | TRBV6-2/TRBV6-3 | NA | TGTGCCAGCAGTGACGGACTAGCGGGGGCCGCCGGGGAGCAGTTCTTC | CASSDGLAGAAGEQFF
NA | TRBJ1-2 | TRBV7-8 | NA | TGTGCCAGCAGCTTAGTAGACACAGGGAACGGCTACACCTTC | CASSLVDTGNGYTF
NA | TRBJ2-5 | TRBV6-5 | few | TGTGCCAGCAGTTACTCGATCATATCGGAGACCCAGTACTTC | CASSYSIISETQYF
NA | TRBJ2-7 | TRBV19 | NA | TGTGCCAGTAGAATATCGACGGCCTCCTACGAGCAGTACTTC | CASRISTASYEQYF
TRBD1 | TRBJ2-7 | TRBV2 | NA | TGTGCCAGCAGTGTAGGGCAGGGGGCCCTAGGATCCTACGAGCAGTACTTC | CASSVGQGALGSYEQYF
TRBD2 | TRBJ2-7 | TRBV11-1 | NA | TGTGCCAGCAGCTACCGTAGCGGGAGGGCCGTCGAGCAGTACTTC | CASSYRSGRAVEQYF
NA | TRBJ1-3 | TRBV5-6 | once | TGTGCCAGCAGCTTGGCCGTGCCAGGGTCTGGAAACACCATATATTTT | CASSLAVPGSGNTIYF
NA | TRBJ2-5 | TRBV13 | NA | TGTGCCAGCAGCCCCAGGGGACTCCCACAAGAGACCCAGTACTTC | CASSPRGLPQETQYF
NA | TRBJ1-1 | TRBV5-1 | NA | TGCGCCAGTGGCCCGGGGGCAGTAAGGAACACTGAAGCTTTCTTT | CASGPGAVRNTEAFF
NA | TRBJ1-6 | TRBV5-4 | few | TGTGCCAGCAGCCCACAGGACATTAATTCACCCCTCCACTTT | CASSPQDINSPLHF
NA | TRBJ2-3 | TRBV14 | NA | TGTGCCAGCAGCCAAGAGGCTGGACGATTATGGGATACGCAGTATTTT | CASSQEAGRLWDTQYF
NA | TRBJ2-5 | TRBV18 | NA | TGTGCCAGCTCACCAAGAGGCAGCGTCATGGAGACCCAGTACTTC | CASSPRGSVMETQYF
TRBD1 | TRBJ2-7 | TRBV11-2 | NA | TGTGCCAGCAGCTCGAGGGGGACAGGGGGTGCCAACGAGCAGTACTTC | CASSSRGTGGANEQYF
NA | TRBJ2-7 | TRBV4-1 | NA | TGCGCCAGCAGCCAAACCGGACAGCCCCCGGTGAACGAGCAGTACTTC | CASSQTGQPPVNEQYF
NA | TRBJ1-1 | TRBV9 | NA | TGTGCCAGCAGCGACTCCTTTACAGGGAATGCTTTCTTT | CASSDSFTGNAFF
NA | TRBJ2-1 | TRBV19 | NA | TGTGCCAGTAGTATACAATCGAACAATGAGCAGTTCTTC | CASSIQSNNEQFF
TRBD1 | TRBJ2-1 | TRBV7-2 | NA | TGTGCCAGCAGCTTAGCGACAGGGGGATCCTACAATGAGCAGTTCTTC | CASSLATGGSYNEQFF
NA | TRBJ2-5 | TRBV5-5 | NA | TGTGCCAGCAAAGCTCACCCTGGCCGAGAGACCCAGTACTTC | CASKAHPGRETQYF
TRBD2 | TRBJ2-7 | TRBV7-9 | few | TGTGCCAGCAGGCCCCCGGGACTAGCGGAAGGAGCCTACGAGCAGTACTTC | CASRPPGLAEGAYEQYF
NA | TRBJ2-7 | TRBV14 | NA | TGTGCCAGCAGCCACCACATTACCTACGAGCAGTACTTC | CASSHHITYEQYF
TRBD2 | TRBJ2-1 | TRBV6-6 | NA | TGTGCCAGCAGCTCCCCGGGAGGACCAAGTGAGCAGTTCTTC | CASSSPGGPSEQFF
TRBD1 | TRBJ2-5 | TRBV5-8 | NA | TGTGCCAGCAGCCGCCAGGGGGCTGGGGTGACCCAGTACTTC | CASSRQGAGVTQYF
NA | TRBJ1-5 | TRBV2 | few | TGTGCCAGCACCCCGGGTAAGAGCAATCAGCCCCAGCATTTT | CASTPGKSNQPQHF
TRBD1 | TRBJ2-1 | TRBV5-1 | few | TGCGCCAGCAGCTTTATTTGGGAACAGGGGGCGCGGTATGAGCAGTTCTTC | CASSFIWEQGARYEQFF
NA | TRBJ2-3 | TRBV4-3 | few | TGCGCCAGCAGCCAAGAAGGCCGCCGGGGCACAGATACGCAGTATTTT | CASSQEGRRGTDTQYF
NA | TRBJ2-3 | TRBV30 | NA | TGTGCCTGGAGTTTGGGCGGTTTGGATACGCAGTATTTT | CAWSLGGLDTQYF
NA | TRBJ2-7 | TRBV10-3 | NA | TGTGCCATCAAAGGGGACGGAACCTACGAGCAGTACTTC | CAIKGDGTYEQYF
NA | TRBJ1-6 | TRBV9 | NA | TGTGCCAGCAGCGTAGGATGGCGGAACTCACCCCTCCACTTT | CASSVGWRNSPLHF